This TCR beta chain was sequenced in a study of T-cell memory formation after mild COVID-19. For the study at large: Largely donor-specific sequence clusters came from two donors. The study, taken as a whole, reports: CD8+ contracting clones occupied EMRA, while CD4+ ones occupied mainly CM and EM.

Constant-segment primers were used for 5'RACE, and the resulting TCR alpha and TCR beta cDNA libraries carried sample barcodes and UMIs. TCRdb re-analysed the 5' RACE reads in MiXCR, keeping a single row per CDR3 protein. The sample consists of around 130,000 distinct CDR3 sequences, about 18% of them appearing once. Concerning this clonotype: What it binds is not known.

In germline, CDR1 is SNHLY, CDR2 FYNNEI. The length of the CDR3 is 15 residues. V was pared by 4 bases and J by 3 bases, with 12 bases between. The gene calls are TRBV2 and TRBJ2-2, with D uncertain. The receptor's source is a young man who had mild COVID-19 (a few samples of this study predate the infection). Cell type and time point are not known. Specimen: PBMCs or a T cell subset sorted from them (not recorded which). Here the CDR3 reads CASSGARADTGELFF. DNA of the CDR3: TGTGCCAGCAGTGGGGCCCGGGCAGACACCGGGGAGCTGTTTTTT.